The following is a T cell receptor beta chain sequence with its context. Its antigen is unidentified. The CDR3 runs to 13 residues. V lost 2 bases to trimming and J lost 7 bases; unmatched junction nucleotides: 0. Germline CDR1 reads ENHRY; CDR2 reads SYGVKD. Sequencing used immunoSEQ multiplex PCR; TCRdb keeps in-frame clones, though not all of them. The table includes about 130,000 clones, around 96% detected once. Resections were taken during corrective heart surgery, and the thymus tissue came from these. Those donating were healthy Finnish infants in corrective surgery for congenital heart defects. These data belong to a study of human thymus T cells. Study conclusions and caveats: Unrelated individuals were reported by related research to share highly overlapping thymic repertoires. Repertoires sampled from thymus and blood appeared biased in V and J gene usage.

This receptor was obtained from a boy under two years old with a congenital heart defect but otherwise immunologically healthy. Sequences were obtained from thymus tissue. The chain joins TRBV10-3 to TRBJ2-1; 9 positions match TRBD1. CDR3 region: CAISEDRGNEQFF. The CDR3 nucleotides are TGTGCCATCAGTGAGGACAGGGGGAATGAGCAGTTCTTC.